This T cell receptor beta chain was sequenced for a study of blood T cell repertoires in COVID-19. Study-level background: Acute and convalescent COVID-19 specimens originated in the United States, Italy and Spain.

As processed by the authors: Reference gene primer amplification yielded estimated nucleated cell counts. Profiling relied on immunoSEQ multiplex PCR, and the TCRdb table lists in-frame clones only, not all of them. From that table come the V and J calls and clone size; the DNA was used to work out D and trimming. The sample yields roughly 50,000 clones, about 77% seen once. This CDR3 contains 14 residues. The germline V gene has CDR1 MNHNY and CDR2 SVGAGI (reference sequence). V lost 5 bases, J lost 3 bases, and 13 bases lay in between. The sequenced sample consisted of peripheral blood. The TCR was taken from a human donor with active or convalescent COVID-19. The donor label of this sample is uncertain. The chain uses TRBV6-6 and TRBJ1-1; D is ambiguous. The CDR3: CASSPRGPDTEAFF. CDR3 in DNA: TGTGCCAGCAGTCCCCGAGGCCCGGACACTGAAGCTTTCTTT.